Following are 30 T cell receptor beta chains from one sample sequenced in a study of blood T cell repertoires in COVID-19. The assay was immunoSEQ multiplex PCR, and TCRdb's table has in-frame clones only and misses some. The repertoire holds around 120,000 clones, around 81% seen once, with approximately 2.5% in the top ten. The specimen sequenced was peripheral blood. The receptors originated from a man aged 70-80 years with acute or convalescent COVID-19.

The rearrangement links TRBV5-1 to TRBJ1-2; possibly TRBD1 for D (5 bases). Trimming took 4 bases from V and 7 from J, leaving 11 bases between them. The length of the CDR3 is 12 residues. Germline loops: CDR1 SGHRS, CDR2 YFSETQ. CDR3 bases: TGCGCCAGCAGCACCGGACACCTTGGCTACACCTTC. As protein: CASSTGHLGYTF.

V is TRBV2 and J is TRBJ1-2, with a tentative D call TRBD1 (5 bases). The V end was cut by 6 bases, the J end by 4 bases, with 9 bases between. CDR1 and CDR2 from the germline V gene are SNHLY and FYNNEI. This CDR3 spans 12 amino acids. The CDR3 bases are TGTGCCAGCAGCGGGGGTTCCTATGGCTACACCTTC. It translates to CASSGGSYGYTF.

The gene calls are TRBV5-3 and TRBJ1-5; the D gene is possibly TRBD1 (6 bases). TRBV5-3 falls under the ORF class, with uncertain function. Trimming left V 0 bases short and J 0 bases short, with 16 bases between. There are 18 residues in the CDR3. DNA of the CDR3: TGTGCCAGAAGCTTGGATAGGACAGCTACGTATAGCAATCAGCCCCAGCATTTT. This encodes CARSLDRTATYSNQPQHF.

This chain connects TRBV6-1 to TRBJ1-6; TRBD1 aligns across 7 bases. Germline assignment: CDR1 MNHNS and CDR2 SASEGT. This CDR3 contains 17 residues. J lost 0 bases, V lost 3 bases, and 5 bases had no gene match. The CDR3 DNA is TGTGCCAGCAGTGATCTGGGACAGAGCTCCTATAATTCACCCCTCCACTTT. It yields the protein CASSDLGQSSYNSPLHF.

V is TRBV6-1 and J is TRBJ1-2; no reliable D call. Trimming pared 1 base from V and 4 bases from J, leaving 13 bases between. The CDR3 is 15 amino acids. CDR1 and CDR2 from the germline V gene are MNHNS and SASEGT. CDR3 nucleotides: TGTGCCAGCAGTGAAGGGTCTGCGAGAACCTATGGCTACACCTTC. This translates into CASSEGSARTYGYTF.

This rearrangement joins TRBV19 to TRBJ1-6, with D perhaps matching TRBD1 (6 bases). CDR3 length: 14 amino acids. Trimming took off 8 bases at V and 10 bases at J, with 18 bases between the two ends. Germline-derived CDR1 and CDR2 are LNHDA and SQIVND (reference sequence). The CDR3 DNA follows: TGTGCCAGTCGGATGGGGGCGCAGGAATCACCCCTCCACTTT. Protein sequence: CASRMGAQESPLHF.

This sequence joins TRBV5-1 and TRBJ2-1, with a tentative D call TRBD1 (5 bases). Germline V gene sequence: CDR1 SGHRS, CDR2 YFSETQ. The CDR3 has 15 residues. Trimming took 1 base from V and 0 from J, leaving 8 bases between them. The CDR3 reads CASSLNRPSYNEQFF. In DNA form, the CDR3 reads TGCGCCAGCAGCTTGAACAGGCCCTCCTACAATGAGCAGTTCTTC.

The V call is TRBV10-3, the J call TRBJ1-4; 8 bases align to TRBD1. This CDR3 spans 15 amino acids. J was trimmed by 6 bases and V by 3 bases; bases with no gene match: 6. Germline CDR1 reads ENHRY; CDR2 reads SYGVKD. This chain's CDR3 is CAISDSKQGDEKLFF. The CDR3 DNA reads TGTGCCATCAGTGATTCTAAACAGGGGGATGAAAAACTGTTTTTT.

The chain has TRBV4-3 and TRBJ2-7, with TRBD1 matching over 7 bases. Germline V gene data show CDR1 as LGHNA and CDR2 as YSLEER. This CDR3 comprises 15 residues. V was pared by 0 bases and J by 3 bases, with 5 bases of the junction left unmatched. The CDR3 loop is CASSQDIWDSYEQYF. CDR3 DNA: TGCGCCAGCAGCCAAGATATTTGGGACAGCTACGAGCAGTACTTC.

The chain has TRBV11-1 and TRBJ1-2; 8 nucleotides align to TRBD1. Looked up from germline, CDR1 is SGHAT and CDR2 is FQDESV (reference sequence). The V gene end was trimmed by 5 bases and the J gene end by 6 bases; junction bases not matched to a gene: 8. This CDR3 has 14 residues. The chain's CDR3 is CASSQIQGVDGYTF. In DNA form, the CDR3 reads TGTGCCAGCAGCCAGATACAGGGGGTCGATGGCTACACCTTC.

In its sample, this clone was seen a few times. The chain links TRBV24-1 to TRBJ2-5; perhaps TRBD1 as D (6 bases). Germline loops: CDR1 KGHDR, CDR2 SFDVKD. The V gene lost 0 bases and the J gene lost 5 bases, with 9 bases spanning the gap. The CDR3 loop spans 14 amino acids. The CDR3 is CATSDLWGPETQYF. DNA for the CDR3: TGTGCCACCAGTGATTTGTGGGGGCCTGAGACCCAGTACTTC.

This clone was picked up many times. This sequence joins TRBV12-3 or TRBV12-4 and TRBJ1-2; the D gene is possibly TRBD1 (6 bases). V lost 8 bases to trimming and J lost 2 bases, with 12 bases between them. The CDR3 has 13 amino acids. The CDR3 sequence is CASGTTGNYGYTF. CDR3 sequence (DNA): TGTGCCAGCGGAACGACAGGAAACTATGGCTACACCTTC.

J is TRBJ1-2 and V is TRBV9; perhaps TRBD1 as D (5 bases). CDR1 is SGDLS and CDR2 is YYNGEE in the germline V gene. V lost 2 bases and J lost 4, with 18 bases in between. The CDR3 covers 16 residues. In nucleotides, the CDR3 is TGTGCCAGCAGCGTCGCACCCGCGACAGCTATCTATGGCTACACCTTC. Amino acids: CASSVAPATAIYGYTF.

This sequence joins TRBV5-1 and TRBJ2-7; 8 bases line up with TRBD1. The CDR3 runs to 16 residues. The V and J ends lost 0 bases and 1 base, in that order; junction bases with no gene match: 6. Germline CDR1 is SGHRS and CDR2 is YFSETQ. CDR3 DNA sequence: TGCGCCAGCAGCTTGGGGGGGACAGGCCTATCCTACGAGCAGTACTTC. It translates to CASSLGGTGLSYEQYF. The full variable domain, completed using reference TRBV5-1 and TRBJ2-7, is KAGVTQTPRYLIKTRGQQVTLSCSPISGHRSVSWYQQTPGQGLQFLFEYFSETQRNKGNFPGRFSGRQFSNSRSEMNVSTLELGDSALYLCASSLGGTGLSYEQYFGPGTRLTVT.

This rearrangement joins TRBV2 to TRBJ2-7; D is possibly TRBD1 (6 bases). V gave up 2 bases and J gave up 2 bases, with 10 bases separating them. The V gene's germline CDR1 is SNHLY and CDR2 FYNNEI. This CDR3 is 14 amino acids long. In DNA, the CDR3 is TGTGCCAGCAGTGAAACAGGGCCCACCTACGAGCAGTACTTC. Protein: CASSETGPTYEQYF.

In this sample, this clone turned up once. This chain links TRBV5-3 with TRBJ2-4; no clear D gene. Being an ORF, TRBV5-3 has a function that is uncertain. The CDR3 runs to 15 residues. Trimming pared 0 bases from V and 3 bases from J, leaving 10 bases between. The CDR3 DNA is TGTGCCAGAAGCTTGGCCCCCTCAGACAAAAACATTCAGTACTTC. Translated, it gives CARSLAPSDKNIQYF.

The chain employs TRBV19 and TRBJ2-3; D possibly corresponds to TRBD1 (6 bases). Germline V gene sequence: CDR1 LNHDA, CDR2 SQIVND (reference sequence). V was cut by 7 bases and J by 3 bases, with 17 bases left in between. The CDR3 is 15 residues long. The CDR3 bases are TGTGCCAGTAAGAACGACAGGACAGTAACAGATACGCAGTATTTT. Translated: CASKNDRTVTDTQYF. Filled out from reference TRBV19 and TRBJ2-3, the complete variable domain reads DGGITQSPKYLFRKEGQNVTLSCEQNLNHDAMYWYRQDPGQGLRLIYYSQIVNDFQKGDIAEGYSVSREKKESFPLTVTSAQKNPTAFYLCASKNDRTVTDTQYFGPGTRLTVL.

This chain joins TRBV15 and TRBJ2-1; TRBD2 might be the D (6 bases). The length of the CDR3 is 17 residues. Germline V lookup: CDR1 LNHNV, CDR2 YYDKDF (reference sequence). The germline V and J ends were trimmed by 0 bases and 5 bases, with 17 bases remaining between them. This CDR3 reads CATSRDLGGGLDNEQFF. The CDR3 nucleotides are TGTGCCACCAGCAGAGATCTCGGGGGTGGGCTAGACAATGAGCAGTTCTTC.

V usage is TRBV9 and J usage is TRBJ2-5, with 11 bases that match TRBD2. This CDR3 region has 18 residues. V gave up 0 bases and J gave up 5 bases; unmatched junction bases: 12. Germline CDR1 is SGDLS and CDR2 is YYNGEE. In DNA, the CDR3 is TGTGCCAGCAGCGTAGCGGTTAGCGGGGGGGCTCAACCCGAGACCCAGTACTTC. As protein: CASSVAVSGGAQPETQYF.

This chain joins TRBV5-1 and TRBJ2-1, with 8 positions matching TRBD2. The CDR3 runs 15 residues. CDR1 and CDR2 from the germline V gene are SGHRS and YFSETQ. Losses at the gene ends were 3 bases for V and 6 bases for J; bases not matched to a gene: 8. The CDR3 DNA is TGCGCCAGCAGCTCGTACTTGAGCGGGGGCAATGAGCAGTTCTTC. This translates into CASSSYLSGGNEQFF.

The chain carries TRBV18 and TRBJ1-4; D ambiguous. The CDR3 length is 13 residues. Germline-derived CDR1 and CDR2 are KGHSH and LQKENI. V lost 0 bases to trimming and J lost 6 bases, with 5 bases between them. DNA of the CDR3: TGTGCCAGCTCACCACCGGCGGATGAAAAACTGTTTTTT. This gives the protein CASSPPADEKLFF.

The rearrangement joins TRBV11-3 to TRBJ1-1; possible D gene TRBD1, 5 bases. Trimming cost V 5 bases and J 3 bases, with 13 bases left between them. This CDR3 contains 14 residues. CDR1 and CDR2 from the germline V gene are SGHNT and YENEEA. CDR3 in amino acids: CASSPSGADTEAFF. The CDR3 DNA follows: TGTGCCAGCAGCCCCTCTGGGGCGGACACTGAAGCTTTCTTT.

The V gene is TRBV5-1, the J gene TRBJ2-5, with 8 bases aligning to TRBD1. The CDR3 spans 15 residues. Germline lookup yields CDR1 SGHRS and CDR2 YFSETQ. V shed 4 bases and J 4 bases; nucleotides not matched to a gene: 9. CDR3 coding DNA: TGCGCCAGCAGCCCACTGGACAGGGTCGTAGAGACCCAGTACTTC. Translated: CASSPLDRVVETQYF.

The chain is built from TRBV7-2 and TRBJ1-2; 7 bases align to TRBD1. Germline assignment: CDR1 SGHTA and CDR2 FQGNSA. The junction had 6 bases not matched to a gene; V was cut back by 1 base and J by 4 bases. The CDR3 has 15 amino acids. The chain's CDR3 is CASSLGRGPTYGYTF. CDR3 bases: TGTGCCAGCAGCTTAGGAAGGGGGCCCACCTATGGCTACACCTTC.

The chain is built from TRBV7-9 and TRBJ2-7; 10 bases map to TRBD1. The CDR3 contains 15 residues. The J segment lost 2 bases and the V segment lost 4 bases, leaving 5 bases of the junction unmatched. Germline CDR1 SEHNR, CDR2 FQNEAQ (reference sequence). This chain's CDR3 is CASSSTGTGAYEQYF. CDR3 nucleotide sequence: TGTGCCAGCAGCTCGACCGGGACAGGGGCCTACGAGCAGTACTTC.

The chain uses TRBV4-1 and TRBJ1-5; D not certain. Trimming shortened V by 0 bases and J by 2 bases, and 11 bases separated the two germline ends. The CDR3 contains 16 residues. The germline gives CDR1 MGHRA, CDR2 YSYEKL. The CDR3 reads CASSQEYEPGNQPQHF. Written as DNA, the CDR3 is TGCGCCAGCAGCCAAGAATACGAACCGGGCAATCAGCCCCAGCATTTT.

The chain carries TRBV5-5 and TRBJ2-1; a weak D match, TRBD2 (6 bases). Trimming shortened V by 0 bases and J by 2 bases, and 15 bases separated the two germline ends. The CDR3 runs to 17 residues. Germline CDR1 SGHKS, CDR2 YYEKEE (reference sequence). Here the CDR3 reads CASSLDAAGTPYNEQFF. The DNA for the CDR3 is TGTGCCAGCAGCTTGGATGCGGCGGGGACCCCCTACAATGAGCAGTTCTTC.

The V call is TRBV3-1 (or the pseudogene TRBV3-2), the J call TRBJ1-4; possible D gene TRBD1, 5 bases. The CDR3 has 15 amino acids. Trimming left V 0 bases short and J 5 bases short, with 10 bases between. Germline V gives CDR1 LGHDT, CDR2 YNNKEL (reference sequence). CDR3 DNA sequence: TGTGCCAGCAGCCAAGATCCCCACAGGAATGAAAAACTGTTTTTT. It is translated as CASSQDPHRNEKLFF.

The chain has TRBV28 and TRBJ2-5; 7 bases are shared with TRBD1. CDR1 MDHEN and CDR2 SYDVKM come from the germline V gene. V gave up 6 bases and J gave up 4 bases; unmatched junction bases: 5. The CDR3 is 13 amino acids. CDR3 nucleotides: TGTGCCAGCAGGCCCGGGACAGCAGAGACCCAGTACTTC. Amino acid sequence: CASRPGTAETQYF.

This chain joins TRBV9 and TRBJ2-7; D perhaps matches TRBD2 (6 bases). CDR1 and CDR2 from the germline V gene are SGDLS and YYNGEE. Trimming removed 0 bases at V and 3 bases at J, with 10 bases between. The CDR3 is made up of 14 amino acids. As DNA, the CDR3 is TGTGCCAGCAGCGTAGGGGGGGAGCTCTACGAGCAGTACTTC. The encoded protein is CASSVGGELYEQYF.